The next 10 T cell receptor beta chains were all read from a single sample in a study of T cell responses to AZD1222 COVID-19 vaccine. Produced via immunoSEQ multiplex PCR; TCRdb's table is partial and in-frame only. Of about 120,000 clones listed, 88% are singletons. Specimen: peripheral blood, collected on day 0 of AZD1222 vaccination. Every receptor here comes from an adult in good health.

The chain employs TRBV9 and TRBJ1-3, with no clear D. The CDR3 runs to 15 residues. Germline-derived CDR1 and CDR2 are SGDLS and YYNGEE. Trimming cost V 0 bases and J 4 bases, with 11 bases left between them. CDR3 sequence reads: CASSVEGASGNTIYF. As DNA, the CDR3 is TGTGCCAGCAGCGTAGAGGGTGCGTCGGGAAACACCATATATTTT.

This chain links TRBV4-1 with TRBJ1-4; the D gene is possibly TRBD1 (5 bases). Trimming removed 1 base from V and 7 bases from J, with 10 bases in between. CDR3 length equals 14 residues. The germline V gene encodes CDR1 MGHRA and CDR2 YSYEKL. Written as DNA, the CDR3 is TGCGCCAGCAGCCAAGTTGTAGGGGTTGAAAAACTGTTTTTT. Translation gives CASSQVVGVEKLFF.

The rearrangement joins TRBV18 to TRBJ2-5, with D maybe TRBD1 (6 bases). The CDR3 totals 16 residues. V lost 2 bases to trimming and J lost 6 bases, with 19 bases between them. The V gene's germline CDR1 is KGHSH and CDR2 LQKENI. The CDR3 is CASSPKTSSGVKTQYF. As DNA, the CDR3 is TGTGCCAGCTCACCAAAAACTTCATCAGGGGTAAAGACCCAGTACTTC.

V is TRBV9 and J is TRBJ2-1; 9 bases line up with TRBD2. J was trimmed by 1 base and V by 3 bases; bases with no gene match: 5. The CDR3 contains 16 residues. Germline CDR1 is SGDLS and CDR2 is YYNGEE. CDR3 sequence reads: CASSGYSGGSYNEQFF. Here the CDR3 DNA reads TGTGCCAGCAGCGGGTATAGCGGGGGATCCTACAATGAGCAGTTCTTC.

A remark on this clone: Other DNA variants within this sample encode the same CDR3. The chain has TRBV6-5 and TRBJ2-3; D is uncertain. Germline lookup yields CDR1 MNHEY and CDR2 SVGAGI. V lost 5 bases, J lost 3 bases, and 6 bases lay in between. CDR3 size: 12 residues. The CDR3, as DNA: TGTGCCAGCAGTCGAACAACAGATACGCAGTATTTT. Amino acids: CASSRTTDTQYF.

V and J are TRBV11-3 and TRBJ2-5, with 9 positions matching TRBD2. The junction had 6 bases not matched to a gene; V was cut back by 6 bases and J by 1 base. CDR3 length: 15 residues. Germline-derived CDR1 and CDR2 are SGHNT and YENEEA. CDR3 nucleotide sequence: TGTGCCAGCAGACCTGGGACTAGCAGCCAAGAGACCCAGTACTTC. This gives the protein CASRPGTSSQETQYF.

This chain links TRBV11-3 with TRBJ1-3; D unclear. Trimming took 5 bases from V and 8 from J, leaving 13 bases between them. Looked up from germline, CDR1 is SGHNT and CDR2 is YENEEA. CDR3 length: 13 residues. This CDR3 reads CASSRLGEDTIYF. The CDR3 DNA reads as TGTGCCAGCAGCAGACTGGGTGAGGACACCATATATTTT. The full variable domain, completed using reference TRBV11-3 and TRBJ1-3, is EAGVVQSPRYKIIEKKQPVAFWCNPISGHNTLYWYLQNLGQGPELLIRYENEEAVDDSQLPKDRFSAERLKGVDSTLKIQPAELGDSAVYLCASSRLGEDTIYFGEGSWLTVV.

The CDR3 reads CASTKGDSAYGYTF. CDR3 in DNA: TGTGCCAGCACCAAGGGGGACAGTGCCTATGGCTACACCTTC. The chain recombines TRBV6-5 with TRBJ1-2; 7 positions agree with TRBD1. V trimming: 7 bases; J trimming: 4 bases; junction bases outside the gene matches: 9. The CDR3 contains 14 residues. Per germline, CDR1 MNHEY and CDR2 SVGAGI.

The chain combines TRBV29-1 with TRBJ2-1, with 8 nucleotides matching TRBD2. The germline CDR1 and CDR2 sequences are SQVTM and ANQGSEA. The length of the CDR3 is 14 residues. J was trimmed by 9 bases and V by 0 bases; bases with no gene match: 7. Here the CDR3 DNA reads TGCAGCGTTGAAGAGCGGGGGGCTGTCGGTGAGCAGTTCTTC. Protein sequence: CSVEERGAVGEQFF.

The V call is TRBV4-3, the J call TRBJ2-3; a weak D match, TRBD2 (6 bases). This CDR3 region has 16 residues. CDR1 and CDR2 (germline): LGHNA, YSLEER. Trimming shortened V by 0 bases and J by 6 bases, and 16 bases separated the two germline ends. This chain's CDR3 is CASSQDALYRGDTQYF. In nucleotides, the CDR3 is TGCGCCAGCAGCCAAGACGCACTCTACCGGGGGGATACGCAGTATTTT.